This T cell receptor (beta chain) comes out of a study of cytomegalovirus exposure and HLA in healthy donors. Only a few counts were recorded for this clone. What it binds is not known. Overall study results and limits: Researchers reported in a later analysis that a missense DCLRE1C variant was tied to TCR beta V- and J-gene trimming. Certain indistinguishable V segments, among them TRBV6-2 and TRBV6-3, were excluded. In a later analysis, common viral pathogens appeared linked to several of the most significant clusters.

The CDR3 loop spans 17 amino acids. PCR was performed using 60 Vbeta and 13 Jbeta primers. TCRdb keeps only in-frame clones here, not all; method: immunoSEQ multiplex PCR. The profile covers 100,000 to 150,000 clones, with 80% appearing a single time and roughly 9.6% taken by the ten largest. The TCR was taken from a man aged 25 to 40 in good health and CMV-seropositive. The sample taken for sequencing was PBMCs. The V gene is TRBV21-1, the J gene TRBJ1-5; TRBD1, the D gene given by the table, was not confirmed from the DNA. TRBV21-1 is assigned pseudogene status. This CDR3 reads CASSPPWPGVEYQPQHF. CDR3 nucleotides: TGTGCCAGCAGCCCCCCCTGGCCAGGGGTGGAATATCAGCCCCAGCATTTT.